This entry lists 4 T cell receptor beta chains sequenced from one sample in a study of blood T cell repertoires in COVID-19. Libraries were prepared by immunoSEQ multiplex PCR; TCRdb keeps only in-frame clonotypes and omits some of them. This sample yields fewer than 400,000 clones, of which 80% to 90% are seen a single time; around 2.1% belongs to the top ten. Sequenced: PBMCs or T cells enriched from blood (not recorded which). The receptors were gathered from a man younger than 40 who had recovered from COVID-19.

The CDR3 DNA is TGTGCCAGCATCCCGGGGAGGGTGGATGAAAAACTGTTTTTT. Amino acid sequence: CASIPGRVDEKLFF. The rearrangement uses TRBV2 and TRBJ1-4; D remains unclear. CDR1 SNHLY and CDR2 FYNNEI come from the germline V gene. Trimming removed 7 bases from V and 6 bases from J, with 15 bases in between. CDR3 length equals 14 residues.

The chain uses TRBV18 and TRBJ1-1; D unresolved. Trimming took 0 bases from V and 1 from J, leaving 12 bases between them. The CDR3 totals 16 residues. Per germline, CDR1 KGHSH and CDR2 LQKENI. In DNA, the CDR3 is TGTGCCAGCTCACCACCGGAAGGCGGTCGGAACACTGAAGCTTTCTTT. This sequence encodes CASSPPEGGRNTEAFF.

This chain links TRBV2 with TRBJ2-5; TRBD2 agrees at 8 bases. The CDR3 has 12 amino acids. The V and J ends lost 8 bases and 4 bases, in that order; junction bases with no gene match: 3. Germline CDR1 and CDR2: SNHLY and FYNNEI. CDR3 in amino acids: CASGAGGETQYF. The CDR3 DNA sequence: TGTGCCAGCGGGGCGGGAGGAGAGACCCAGTACTTC.

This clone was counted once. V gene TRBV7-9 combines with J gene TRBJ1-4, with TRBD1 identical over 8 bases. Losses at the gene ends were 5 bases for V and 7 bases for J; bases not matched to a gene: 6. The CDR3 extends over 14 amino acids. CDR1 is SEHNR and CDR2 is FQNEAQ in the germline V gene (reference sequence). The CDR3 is CASSPRQGFEKLFF. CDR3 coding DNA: TGTGCCAGCAGCCCCAGACAGGGGTTTGAAAAACTGTTTTTT.